What follows are 25 T cell receptor beta chains derived from one specimen sequenced in a study of shared clonotypes between healthy human individuals. Produced via immunoSEQ multiplex PCR; TCRdb's table is partial and in-frame only. The table has about 2.4 million clones, roughly 93% seen once; the top ten hold about 0.34%. The specimen was naive CD4+ T cells from PBMCs. The subset here: CD45RA+ positively selected. The receptors here all came from a man aged 18-30 years in good health. Some clones in this sample may be carry-over from other donors' samples.

In DNA form, the CDR3 reads TGTGCCAGCAGCCTCCCAACGACAGGCTATGGCTACACCTTC. Translating it yields CASSLPTTGYGYTF. This chain joins TRBV5-4 and TRBJ1-2, with a weak D call TRBD1 (6 bases). V shed 4 bases and J shed 4 bases, with 14 bases lying between them. The germline gives CDR1 SGHNT, CDR2 YYREEE (reference sequence). The CDR3 is 14 amino acids.

This clone was counted once. The J gene is TRBJ1-1, the V gene TRBV7-3, with TRBD1 matching 11 bases. The CDR3 runs 14 residues. The germline V gene has CDR1 SGHTA and CDR2 FQGTGA. V gave up 4 bases and J gave up 5 bases; unmatched junction bases: 3. CDR3 sequence: CASSYGQGATEAFF. The CDR3 DNA sequence: TGTGCCAGCAGCTACGGACAGGGGGCAACTGAAGCTTTCTTT.

V usage is TRBV29-1 and J usage is TRBJ2-7; possible D gene TRBD1, 6 bases. V was shortened by 7 bases and J by 4 bases, with 23 bases between the two germline ends. The CDR3 sequence is 15 residues long. The germline V gene has CDR1 SQVTM and CDR2 ANQGSEA. The CDR3 nucleotides read TGCAGCGCCTACGCAATAGCAGGGGCTCGGTACGAGCAGTACTTC. The encoded protein is CSAYAIAGARYEQYF.

The V gene is TRBV5-6, the J gene TRBJ2-2; D is unresolved. The V gene's germline CDR1 is SGHDT and CDR2 YYEEEE. The V end lost 0 bases, the J end lost 6 bases, and 6 bases lay between the germline ends. The CDR3 extends over 13 amino acids. The CDR3: CASSLVYSGELFF. The CDR3 nucleotides are TGTGCCAGCAGCTTGGTTTACTCCGGGGAGCTGTTTTTT.

The CDR3: CASSLGEGAKNIQYF. In DNA form, the CDR3 reads TGTGCCAGCAGCTTGGGGGAGGGAGCCAAAAACATTCAGTACTTC. The chain carries TRBV5-8 and TRBJ2-4; 7 bases are shared with TRBD2. The J segment lost 0 bases and the V segment lost 0 bases, leaving 0 bases of the junction unmatched. The CDR3 loop spans 15 amino acids. Germline values: CDR1 SGHTS, CDR2 YDEGEE.

V gene TRBV25-1 combines with J gene TRBJ2-3; 7 bases match TRBD1. The CDR3 sequence is 17 residues long. V lost 6 bases, J lost 0 bases, and 12 bases stayed unmatched. Germline CDR1 MGHDK, CDR2 SYGVNS. This chain's CDR3 is CASRNIEGAQSTDTQYF. CDR3 sequence (DNA): TGTGCCAGCAGGAATATCGAGGGGGCGCAGAGCACAGATACGCAGTATTTT.

The V call is TRBV30, the J call TRBJ2-2; D could derive from TRBD1 or TRBD2 (6 bases each). Germline V gene data show CDR1 as GTSNPN and CDR2 as SVGIG (reference sequence). V was cut by 0 bases and J by 3 bases, with 11 bases left in between. The CDR3 is made up of 15 amino acids. This CDR3 reads CAWSVSGAYTGELFF. The CDR3, as DNA: TGTGCCTGGAGTGTATCGGGGGCATACACCGGGGAGCTGTTTTTT.

The chain uses TRBV6-4 and TRBJ2-5; D gene uncertain. Germline V gives CDR1 MRHNA, CDR2 SNTAGT. The CDR3 totals 14 residues. V was shortened by 5 bases and J by 0 bases, with 10 bases between the two germline ends. Written as DNA, the CDR3 is TGTGCCAGCAGTTGGACCGATAACCAAGAGACCCAGTACTTC. Its translation is CASSWTDNQETQYF.

This sequence joins TRBV6-5 and TRBJ1-1; 8 positions match TRBD1. Trimming cost V 7 bases and J 4 bases; bases outside gene matches: 8. CDR1 MNHEY and CDR2 SVGAGI come from the germline V gene. This CDR3 contains 14 residues. CDR3 loop: CASNRQGMGTEAFF. Written as DNA, the CDR3 is TGTGCCAGCAACCGACAGGGGATGGGCACTGAAGCTTTCTTT.

The chain combines TRBV7-2 with TRBJ2-3, with a possible D match to TRBD2 (6 bases). Trimming shortened V by 3 bases and J by 2 bases, and 15 bases separated the two germline ends. Germline CDR1 SGHTA, CDR2 FQGNSA. The CDR3 is 16 residues long. CDR3 amino acids: CASSFRLGILTDTQYF. CDR3 coding DNA: TGTGCCAGCAGCTTCAGACTAGGAATACTCACAGATACGCAGTATTTT. Complete variable domain (other parts from reference TRBV7-2 and TRBJ2-3): GAGVSQSPSNKVTEKGKDVELRCDPISGHTALYWYRQSLGQGLEFLIYFQGNSAPDKSGLPSDRFSAERTGGSVSTLTIQRTQQEDSAVYLCASSFRLGILTDTQYFGPGTRLTVL.

The V and J genes are TRBV19 and TRBJ2-1; possibly TRBD1 or TRBD2 for D (6 bases each). Germline CDR1 LNHDA, CDR2 SQIVND (reference sequence). V was trimmed by 1 base and J by 3 bases, leaving 10 bases between them. The CDR3 loop spans 15 amino acids. The CDR3 DNA is TGTGCCAGTAGTATAGGGGGGGCTAACTACAATGAGCAGTTCTTC. It specifies CASSIGGANYNEQFF.

CDR3 protein: CSAGRGNTIYF. The CDR3, as DNA: TGCAGTGCCGGGAGGGGAAACACCATATATTTT. The chain links TRBV20-1 to TRBJ1-3, with no clear D. This CDR3 contains 11 residues. Germline V gives CDR1 DFQATT, CDR2 SNEGSKA (reference sequence). V shed 6 bases and J shed 4 bases, with 7 bases lying between them.

The V and J genes are TRBV28 and TRBJ2-4, with D maybe TRBD2 (6 bases). Per germline, CDR1 MDHEN and CDR2 SYDVKM. V was cut by 8 bases and J by 0 bases, with 14 bases left in between. The CDR3 contains 15 residues. CDR3 amino acids: CASRFRELAKNIQYF. CDR3 bases: TGTGCCAGCCGATTTCGGGAGTTAGCCAAAAACATTCAGTACTTC.

This rearrangement joins TRBV29-1 to TRBJ1-1; the match to TRBD1 covers 7 bases. The length of the CDR3 is 11 residues. Trimming removed 7 bases from V and 4 bases from J; junction bases left unmatched: 3. Looked up from germline, CDR1 is SQVTM and CDR2 is ANQGSEA. The DNA of the CDR3 is TGCAGCGGCAACAGGGGCACTGAAGCTTTCTTT. This encodes CSGNRGTEAFF.

The rearrangement links TRBV30 to TRBJ2-6; D remains ambiguous. This CDR3 is 15 amino acids long. Trimming took 3 bases from V and 1 from J, leaving 10 bases between them. CDR1 and CDR2 (germline): GTSNPN, SVGIG (reference sequence). This CDR3 reads CAWRVGFSGANVLTF. CDR3 bases: TGTGCCTGGAGGGTCGGGTTTTCTGGGGCCAACGTCCTGACTTTC.

In regard to this clone: At the DNA level, this CDR3 is encoded by other sequences in the same sample as well. The J gene is TRBJ1-1, the V gene TRBV28; TRBD1 might be the D (6 bases). Germline V gene data show CDR1 as MDHEN and CDR2 as SYDVKM. Trimming stripped 6 bases from V and 5 bases from J, with 16 bases between. The CDR3 is 14 residues long. CDR3 in amino acids: CASRSGGAGTEAFF. CDR3 nucleotide sequence: TGTGCCAGCAGGTCGGGGGGCGCCGGGACTGAAGCTTTCTTT.

The V call is TRBV27, the J call TRBJ2-1; TRBD2 might be the D (6 bases). The germline V and J ends were trimmed by 5 bases and 3 bases, with 14 bases remaining between them. Germline values: CDR1 MNHEY, CDR2 SMNVEV (reference sequence). The CDR3 covers 15 residues. CDR3 in DNA: TGTGCCAGCAGTCTACTGGAGGGTAGCTACAATGAGCAGTTCTTC. This sequence encodes CASSLLEGSYNEQFF.

CDR3 loop: CASSLTSYQETQYF. The CDR3 DNA follows: TGTGCCAGCAGCTTGACTAGTTACCAAGAGACCCAGTACTTC. This sequence joins TRBV7-2 and TRBJ2-5, with a weak D call TRBD2 (6 bases). The ends were cut back, 3 bases at V and 0 bases at J, with 8 bases in the middle. The V gene's germline CDR1 is SGHTA and CDR2 FQGNSA. The length of the CDR3 is 14 residues.

The chain uses TRBV28 and TRBJ2-7; TRBD1 might be the D (6 bases). The CDR3 totals 15 residues. V was clipped by 2 bases and J by 0 bases, with 11 bases between them. The germline V gene has CDR1 MDHEN and CDR2 SYDVKM. The DNA for the CDR3 is TGTGCCAGCAGTTTAGTGGGGGCCAGCTCCTACGAGCAGTACTTC. Encoded protein: CASSLVGASSYEQYF.

V is TRBV7-2 and J is TRBJ2-2; D remains unclear. V was clipped by 5 bases and J by 6 bases, with 10 bases between them. CDR1 and CDR2 from the germline V gene are SGHTA and FQGNSA. The CDR3 runs to 13 residues. CDR3 in DNA: TGTGCCAGCAGCCGACGACCCCCCGGGGAGCTGTTTTTT. Translation gives CASSRRPPGELFF.

The rearrangement links TRBV7-9 to TRBJ2-1; D ambiguous. This CDR3 has 13 residues. The ends were cut back, 2 bases at V and 6 bases at J, with 8 bases in the middle. Germline lookup yields CDR1 SEHNR and CDR2 FQNEAQ (reference sequence). Here the CDR3 reads CASSLLWSNEQFF. DNA for the CDR3: TGTGCCAGCAGCTTACTATGGTCCAATGAGCAGTTCTTC.

This clone has a handful of counts. This sample includes further DNA sequences coding for the same CDR3. The V and J genes are TRBV28 and TRBJ1-2; no clear D gene. The CDR3 sequence is 12 residues long. With 3 bases removed from V and 2 bases from J, the gap between germline ends came to 4 bases. The germline V gene has CDR1 MDHEN and CDR2 SYDVKM. In DNA, the CDR3 is TGTGCCAGCAGTTTGGGAAACTATGGCTACACCTTC. Its translation is CASSLGNYGYTF.

The chain recombines TRBV7-6 with TRBJ2-1; D is possibly TRBD1 or TRBD2 (7 bases each). The CDR3 is made up of 15 amino acids. Trimming shortened V by 1 base and J by 6 bases, and 13 bases separated the two germline ends. Germline-derived CDR1 and CDR2 are SGHVS and FNYEAQ. CDR3 region: CASSLGSRGGNEQFF. For the CDR3, the DNA is TGTGCCAGCAGCTTAGGGTCCAGGGGGGGCAATGAGCAGTTCTTC.

The rearrangement uses TRBV6-1 and TRBJ1-5; D is possibly TRBD1 (5 bases). The CDR3 is 16 amino acids. V was pared by 3 bases and J by 0 bases, with 12 bases between. Germline assignment: CDR1 MNHNS and CDR2 SASEGT. The CDR3 loop reads CASSERGFYSNQPQHF. CDR3 DNA: TGTGCCAGCAGTGAGAGGGGATTTTATAGCAATCAGCCCCAGCATTTT.

The chain uses TRBV5-4 and TRBJ1-1; D is ambiguous. Germline V gene sequence: CDR1 SGHNT, CDR2 YYREEE (reference sequence). The CDR3 has 16 residues. V lost 0 bases and J lost 1, with 13 bases in between. CDR3 region: CASSLGSGTTNTEAFF. The CDR3 nucleotides read TGTGCCAGCAGCTTGGGGTCAGGAACGACGAACACTGAAGCTTTCTTT.